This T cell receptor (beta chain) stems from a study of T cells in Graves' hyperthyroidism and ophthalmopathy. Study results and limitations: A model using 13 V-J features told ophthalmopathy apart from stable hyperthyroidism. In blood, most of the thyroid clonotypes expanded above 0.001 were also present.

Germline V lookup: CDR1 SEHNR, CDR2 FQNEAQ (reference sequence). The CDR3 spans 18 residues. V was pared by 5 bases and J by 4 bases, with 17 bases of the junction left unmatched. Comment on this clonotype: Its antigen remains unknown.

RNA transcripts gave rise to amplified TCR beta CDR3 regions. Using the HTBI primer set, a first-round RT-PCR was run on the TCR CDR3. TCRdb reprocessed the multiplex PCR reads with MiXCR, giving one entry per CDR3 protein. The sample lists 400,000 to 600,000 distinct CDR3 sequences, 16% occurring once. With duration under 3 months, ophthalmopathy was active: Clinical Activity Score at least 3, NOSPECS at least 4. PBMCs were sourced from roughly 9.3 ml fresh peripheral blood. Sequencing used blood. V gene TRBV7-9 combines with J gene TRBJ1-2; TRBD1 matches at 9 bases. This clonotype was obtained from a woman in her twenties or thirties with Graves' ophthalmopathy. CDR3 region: CASSSSTLDRGRIYGYTF. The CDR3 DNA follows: TGTGCCAGCAGCAGTTCAACACTGGACAGGGGACGGATCTATGGCTACACCTTC.